Listed below are T cell receptor beta chains from one sample, sequenced in a study of OX40 agonist ivuxolimab in advanced cancers. Sequencing was performed with immunoSEQ multiplex PCR; in TCRdb, only in-frame clones are kept and a portion is missing. Among about 9,100 clones listed, approximately 70% were seen once. The material was CD4+ or CD8+ T cells sorted from blood, obtained in a trial of the OX40 agonist ivuxolimab. The receptors derive from an adult with an advanced solid tumor such as melanoma, head and neck, liver or kidney cancer. Both conserved end residues are part of each CDR3. D genes are given only for firm matches. Clone size is given for some rows only: seen once, a few or many times, or a class if the clone is expanded.

14,-,TRBV28,-,TRBJ2-3,CASSLSGAGDTQYF,TGTGCCAGCAGTTTATCGGGGGCAGGAGATACGCAGTATTTT
16,-,TRBV6-1,-,TRBJ1-1,CASSEKPGGGYTEAFF,TGTGCCAGCAGTGAAAAGCCCGGGGGGGGTTACACTGAAGCTTTCTTT
13,-,TRBV19,-,TRBJ1-1,CASSTLRWAEAFF,TGTGCCAGTAGTACGCTCCGGTGGGCTGAAGCTTTCTTT
14,TRBD2,TRBV2,-,TRBJ2-1,CASSLAGGPDEQFF,TGTGCCAGCAGTTTAGCGGGAGGGCCGGATGAGCAGTTCTTC
13,-,TRBV6-1,-,TRBJ2-3,CASSGGSTDTQYF,TGTGCCAGCAGTGGCGGGAGCACAGATACGCAGTATTTT
17,-,TRBV19,-,TRBJ1-5,CASSIEAGMYSNQPQHF,TGTGCCAGTAGTATTGAGGCAGGAATGTATAGCAATCAGCCCCAGCATTTT
14,-,TRBV11-2,few,TRBJ1-4,CASSPRRGWEKLFF,TGTGCCAGCAGCCCAAGGCGAGGTTGGGAAAAACTGTTTTTT
12,-,TRBV11-2,-,TRBJ1-5,CASSRVNQPQHF,TGTGCCAGCAGTCGGGTTAATCAGCCCCAGCATTTT
12,-,TRBV13,-,TRBJ2-5,CASSLGRYQQYF,TGTGCCAGCAGCCTGGGCAGGTACCAGCAGTACTTC
13,-,TRBV15,once,TRBJ2-1,CATSSLRYNEQFF,TGTGCCACCAGCAGCCTAAGGTACAATGAGCAGTTCTTC
13,-,TRBV7-9,few,TRBJ1-2,CASSLPAHYGYTF,TGTGCCAGCAGCTTACCAGCCCACTATGGCTACACCTTC
16,TRBD2,TRBV13,once,TRBJ2-6,CASGVGGPAGANVLTF,TGTGCCAGCGGGGTGGGAGGGCCTGCTGGGGCCAACGTCCTGACTTTC
14,-,TRBV10-3,-,TRBJ2-2,CAISKDKNTGELFF,TGTGCCATCAGCAAGGACAAGAACACCGGGGAGCTGTTTTTT
14,-,TRBV10-3,-,TRBJ1-1,CAISEVGSVSEAFF,TGTGCCATCAGTGAAGTGGGCAGTGTCTCCGAAGCTTTCTTT
15,TRBD2,TRBV5-8,-,TRBJ2-5,CASSLGTSGQETQYF,TGTGCCAGCAGCCTCGGGACTAGCGGACAAGAGACCCAGTACTTC
15,-,TRBV10-2,few,TRBJ2-1,CASSSTDSLYNEQFF,TGCGCCAGCAGTTCCACGGACTCGCTCTACAATGAGCAGTTCTTC
13,TRBD1,TRBV6-4,-,TRBJ2-2,CASSDSDRGELFF,TGTGCCAGCAGTGACTCGGACAGGGGGGAGCTGTTTTTT
12,-,TRBV7-9,few,TRBJ1-4,CASSSIEEKLFF,TGTGCCAGCAGTTCAATTGAGGAAAAACTGTTTTTT
14,TRBD2,TRBV9,few,TRBJ2-7,CASSFGQAGNEQYF,TGTGCCAGCAGCTTCGGGCAAGCGGGGAACGAGCAGTACTTC
17,TRBD1,TRBV10-3,-,TRBJ2-2,CAISERGQGSNTGELFF,TGTGCCATCAGTGAGCGGGGACAGGGGTCTAACACCGGGGAGCTGTTTTTT
14,TRBD1,TRBV28,-,TRBJ1-1,CASSAPRGLTEAFF,TGTGCCAGCAGTGCTCCCAGGGGGCTCACTGAAGCTTTCTTT
14,-,TRBV7-3,-,TRBJ2-1,CASSAPGTSNEQFF,TGTGCCAGCAGCGCGCCCGGGACAAGTAATGAGCAGTTCTTC
15,TRBD1,TRBV7-8,-,TRBJ1-1,CASSLAGGSFTEAFF,TGTGCCAGCAGCTTGGCAGGGGGCAGTTTTACTGAAGCTTTCTTT
14,TRBD1,TRBV11-2,-,TRBJ2-7,CASSSRQGEYEQYF,TGTGCCAGCAGCTCCAGACAGGGGGAATACGAGCAGTACTTC
15,TRBD2,TRBV13,-,TRBJ2-2,CASKRGLADTGELFF,TGTGCCAGCAAGCGTGGGCTAGCGGACACCGGGGAGCTGTTTTTT
16,-,TRBV7-8,-,TRBJ1-3,CASSLGSSSSGNTIYF,TGTGCCAGCAGCTTAGGCTCCTCAAGCTCTGGAAACACCATATATTTT
14,TRBD1,TRBV9,-,TRBJ1-4,CASSEGQLDEKLFF,TGTGCCAGCAGCGAGGGACAGCTGGATGAAAAACTGTTTTTT
14,TRBD1,TRBV15,-,TRBJ2-7,CATSPPGDSYEQYF,TGTGCCACCAGCCCCCCCGGGGACAGCTACGAGCAGTACTTC
13,TRBD1,TRBV6-1,-,TRBJ2-7,CAAGTGGPYEQYF,TGTGCCGCAGGGACAGGGGGCCCCTACGAGCAGTACTTC
16,TRBD2,TRBV19,-,TRBJ2-1,CASSTFGTSGNNEQFF,TGTGCCAGTAGTACCTTTGGGACTAGCGGGAACAATGAGCAGTTCTTC
14,-,TRBV5-1,-,TRBJ2-7,CASSPSWNSYEQYF,TGCGCCAGCAGCCCCTCCTGGAACTCCTACGAGCAGTACTTC
15,TRBD2,TRBV5-1,-,TRBJ2-4,CASSYSGRAGNIQYF,TGCGCCAGCAGTTATAGCGGGAGGGCCGGAAACATTCAGTACTTC
12,-,TRBV6-5,-,TRBJ1-6,CASRGSNSPLHF,TGTGCCAGCAGAGGGAGTAATTCACCCCTCCACTTT
14,-,TRBV30,-,TRBJ1-2,CAWSAGWSQYGYTF,TGTGCCTGGAGCGCCGGATGGTCGCAGTATGGCTACACCTTC
13,-,TRBV29-1,-,TRBJ2-5,CSVQRGSSETQYF,TGCAGCGTCCAACGGGGTAGTAGTGAGACCCAGTACTTC
14,-,TRBV2,-,TRBJ2-7,CASSQGQLNYEQYF,TGTGCCAGCAGTCAAGGACAGCTAAACTACGAGCAGTACTTC
14,-,TRBV6-1,few,TRBJ2-1,CASSEGRGADEQFF,TGTGCCAGCAGTGAAGGTCGCGGGGCCGATGAGCAGTTCTTC
14,-,TRBV30,-,TRBJ1-2,CAWSVGGAGYGYTF,TGTGCCTGGAGTGTAGGAGGGGCCGGCTATGGCTACACCTTC
11,TRBD2,TRBV27,-,TRBJ2-3,CASSYGGTQYF,TGTGCCAGCAGTTACGGGGGGACGCAGTATTTT
15,-,TRBV29-1,-,TRBJ1-1,CSVEDLRRGYTEAFF,TGCAGCGTTGAAGATCTTCGACGGGGTTACACTGAAGCTTTCTTT
13,-,TRBV28,many,TRBJ2-7,CASRSTGSYEQYF,TGTGCCAGCAGAAGCACAGGCTCCTACGAGCAGTACTTC
14,-,TRBV19,-,TRBJ2-7,CASSENRGTYEQYF,TGTGCCAGTAGTGAGAACCGGGGAACCTACGAGCAGTACTTC
12,-,TRBV19,few,TRBJ1-1,CASSIWNTEAFF,TGTGCCAGTAGTATTTGGAACACTGAAGCTTTCTTT
15,-,TRBV4-1,-,TRBJ2-7,CASSLRQPGSYEQYF,TGCGCCAGCAGCCTCCGCCAACCAGGCTCCTACGAGCAGTACTTC
15,-,TRBV15,-,TRBJ1-2,CATSRDSLDYYGYTF,TGTGCCACCAGCAGAGATTCATTGGATTACTATGGCTACACCTTC
16,-,TRBV6-5,-,TRBJ1-5,CASSYSVAGSGQPQHF,TGTGCCAGCAGTTACTCGGTGGCGGGGAGTGGACAGCCCCAGCATTTT
12,-,TRBV19,-,TRBJ2-7,CASSMEGVEQYF,TGTGCCAGTAGTATGGAGGGGGTCGAGCAGTACTTC